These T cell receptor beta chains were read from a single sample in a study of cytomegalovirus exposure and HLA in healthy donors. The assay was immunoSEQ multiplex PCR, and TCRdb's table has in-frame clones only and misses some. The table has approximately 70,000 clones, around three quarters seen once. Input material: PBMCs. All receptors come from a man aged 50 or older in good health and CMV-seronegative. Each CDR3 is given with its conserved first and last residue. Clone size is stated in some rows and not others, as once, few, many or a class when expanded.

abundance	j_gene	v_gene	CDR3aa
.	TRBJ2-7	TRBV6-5	CASSSGTSLYEQYF
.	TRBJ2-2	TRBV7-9	CASSLAGTGGTGELFF
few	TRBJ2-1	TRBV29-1	CSGGERGYNEQFF
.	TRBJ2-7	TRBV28	CASSVPDRGTYEQYF
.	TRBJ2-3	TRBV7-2	CASSFASTGPHTQYF
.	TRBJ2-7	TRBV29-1	CSAEGLAGSLDHYEQYF
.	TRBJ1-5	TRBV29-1	CSVGTGSNQPQHF
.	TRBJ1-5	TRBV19	CASSLQQEFNQPQHF
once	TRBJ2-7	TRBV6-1	CASSVNSGSVYEQYF
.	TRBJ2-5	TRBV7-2	CASSLSGLGPQETQYF
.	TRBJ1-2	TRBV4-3	CASSQEETGPNYGYTF
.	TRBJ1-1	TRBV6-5	CASSYGQGGGTEAFF
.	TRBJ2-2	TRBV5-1	CASRPPGQGNTGELFF
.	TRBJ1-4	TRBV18	CASSRALEEKLFF
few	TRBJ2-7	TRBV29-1	CSVLRDSHEQYF
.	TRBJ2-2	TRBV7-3	CASSPSTGDGELFF
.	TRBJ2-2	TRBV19	CASSLQGTGELFF
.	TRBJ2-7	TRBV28	CASNLAGGIYEQYF
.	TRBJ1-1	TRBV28	CASTLTGDTEAFF
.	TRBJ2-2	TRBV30	CAWTTQDINTGELFF
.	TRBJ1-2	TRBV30	CASNYRVGYTF
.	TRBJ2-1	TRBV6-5	CASSFGGRVNNEQFF
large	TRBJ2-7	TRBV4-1	CASSQRDTYEQYF
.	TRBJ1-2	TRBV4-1	CASSQRGSLLYGYTF
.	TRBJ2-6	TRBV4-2	CASSQDLGRLSGANVLTF
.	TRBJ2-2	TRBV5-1	CASSLSLASNTGELFF
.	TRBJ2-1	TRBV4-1	CASSFSGSSYNEQFF
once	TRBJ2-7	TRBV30	CAWSGGRPWEQYF
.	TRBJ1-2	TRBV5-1	CASSQNQGAGSYGYTF
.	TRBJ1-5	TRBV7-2	CASSQWGPGSPQHF
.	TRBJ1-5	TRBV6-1	CASRTGGGSNQPQHF
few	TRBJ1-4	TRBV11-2	CASRLLYTTGSNEKLFF
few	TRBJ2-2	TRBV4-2	CASSQDPSGSSNTGELFF
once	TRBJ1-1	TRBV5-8	CASSLGSVDLDTEAFF
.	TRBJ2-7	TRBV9	CASSVGAGLAYEQYF
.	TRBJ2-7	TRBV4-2	CASSQDKQMTYEQYF
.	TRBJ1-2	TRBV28	CASSLFQQGGTF
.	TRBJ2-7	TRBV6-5	CASSYSITYEQYF
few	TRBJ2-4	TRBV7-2	CASSLDSIRNIQYF
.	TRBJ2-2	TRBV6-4	CASRAEDRPTGELFF
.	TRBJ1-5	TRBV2	CASSDSPVGNQPQHF
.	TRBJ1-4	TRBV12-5	CASGRDREIKKLFF
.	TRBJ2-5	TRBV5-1	CASSSTSGGETQYF
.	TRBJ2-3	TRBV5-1	CATGTGSTDTQYF
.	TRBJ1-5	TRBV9	CASSGDRGRKGNQPQHF
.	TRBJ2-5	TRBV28	CASSFNGGVETQYF
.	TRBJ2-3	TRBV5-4	CASSSHVSGGRTDTQYF
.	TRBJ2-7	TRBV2	CASGEALTRGEQYF
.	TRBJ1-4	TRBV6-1	CASSEGGVGNEKLFF